What follows are 28 T cell receptor beta chains derived from one specimen sequenced in a study of control samples from healthy donors and cancer patients. Sequencing used immunoSEQ multiplex PCR; TCRdb keeps in-frame clones, though not all of them. The repertoire holds some 410,000 clones, with 90% as singletons. The specimen sequenced was PBMCs. The receptor set was obtained from a middle-aged man with head and neck cancer.

The chain couples TRBV24-1 to TRBJ1-6; 8 nucleotides align to TRBD1. The CDR3 is 17 amino acids. Germline V lookup: CDR1 KGHDR, CDR2 SFDVKD. The junction had 14 bases not matched to a gene; V was cut back by 8 bases and J by 6 bases. CDR3 sequence reads: CATTSPGTGLSNSPLHF. The CDR3 nucleotides are TGTGCCACCACTAGTCCCGGGACAGGTTTGAGTAATTCACCCCTCCACTTT.

The gene calls are TRBV27 and TRBJ2-7; D is possibly TRBD1 or TRBD2 (5 bases each). The CDR3 covers 12 residues. The germline V gene encodes CDR1 MNHEY and CDR2 SMNVEV (reference sequence). V lost 5 bases and J lost 8, with 13 bases in between. The CDR3 DNA follows: TGTGCCAGCAGTCCCCCCGGGGCCAAGCAGTACTTC. Its protein is CASSPPGAKQYF.

This rearrangement joins TRBV12-3 or TRBV12-4 to TRBJ1-1; no reliable D call. Between the trimmed V and J ends, which lost 5 bases and 12 bases, there was a span of 13 bases. There are 11 residues in the CDR3. The CDR3 here is CASSRVERPFF. The CDR3, as DNA: TGTGCCAGCAGTCGTGTTGAGAGACCTTTCTTT.

The chain combines TRBV7-2 with TRBJ2-1; weak D call: TRBD1 (6 bases). Trimming pared 0 bases from V and 2 bases from J, leaving 8 bases between. Germline-derived CDR1 and CDR2 are SGHTA and FQGNSA. This CDR3 contains 15 residues. Written as DNA, the CDR3 is TGTGCCAGCAGCTTAGCAACAGGGACCTACAATGAGCAGTTCTTC. Protein sequence: CASSLATGTYNEQFF.

V is TRBV7-8 and J is TRBJ1-1; no clear D gene. V lost 4 bases and J 3 bases, leaving 3 bases between the germline ends. Germline CDR1 and CDR2: SGHVS and FQNEAQ. The CDR3 sequence is 11 residues long. The CDR3 protein is CASSYYTEAFF. The CDR3 coding sequence is TGTGCCAGCAGCTACTACACTGAAGCTTTCTTT. Filled out from reference TRBV7-8 and TRBJ1-1, the complete variable domain reads GAGVSQSPRYKVAKRGQDVALRCDPISGHVSLFWYQQALGQGPEFLTYFQNEAQLDKSGLPSDRFFAERPEGSVSTLKIQRTQQEDSAVYLCASSYYTEAFFGQGTRLTVV.

The chain uses TRBV12-5 and TRBJ1-1; D unresolved. In germline, CDR1 is LGHNT, CDR2 FRNRAP. With 5 bases removed from V and 5 bases from J, the gap between germline ends came to 9 bases. The CDR3 has 12 residues. The CDR3 is CASGAGGTEAFF. Written as DNA, the CDR3 is TGTGCTAGTGGTGCAGGCGGAACTGAAGCTTTCTTT.

The rearrangement uses TRBV2 and TRBJ2-7; the D call may be TRBD1 or TRBD2 (5 bases each). This CDR3 spans 14 amino acids. CDR1 and CDR2 (germline): SNHLY, FYNNEI. V was shortened by 7 bases and J by 7 bases, with 20 bases between the two germline ends. CDR3 region: CASTPGGGVKEQYF. CDR3 nucleotides: TGTGCCAGCACTCCCGGTGGGGGAGTTAAAGAGCAGTACTTC.

The V call is TRBV30, the J call TRBJ1-4, with TRBD1 as a possible D gene (5 bases). This CDR3 is built from 14 residues. CDR1 and CDR2 (germline): GTSNPN, SVGIG (reference sequence). Trimming took 8 bases from V and 3 from J, leaving 16 bases between them. The CDR3 nucleotides read TGTGCCCACGGGGACCTGTTGGCTAATGAAAAACTGTTTTTT. Its translation: CAHGDLLANEKLFF. The whole variable domain, filled in from reference TRBV30 and TRBJ1-4, reads SQTIHQWPATLVQPVGSPLSLECTVEGTSNPNLYWYRQAAGRGLQLLFYSVGIGQISSEVPQNLSASRPQDRQFILSSKKLLLSDSGFYLCAHGDLLANEKLFFGSGTQLSVL.

The rearrangement links TRBV7-3 to TRBJ1-2; 7 positions match TRBD1. The CDR3 contains 13 residues. The trim removed 5 bases at V and 4 bases at J, leaving 4 bases unmatched. Germline CDR1 reads SGHTA; CDR2 reads FQGTGA. The CDR3 DNA sequence: TGTGCCAGCAGCCCGGGGACAGTCTATGGCTACACCTTC. Amino acid sequence: CASSPGTVYGYTF.

Here the CDR3 DNA reads TGTGCCAGCAGCCCAACGCCGGGACAGACATTCTCTGGAAACACCATATATTTT. Translating gives CASSPTPGQTFSGNTIYF. This chain links TRBV27 with TRBJ1-3; 7 nucleotides agree with TRBD1. J gave up 0 bases and V 6 bases, and 14 bases lay outside the gene matches. Germline V gene lookup returns CDR1 MNHEY and CDR2 SMNVEV (reference sequence). The CDR3 length is 18 residues.

In the case of this clone: This sample includes further DNA sequences coding for the same CDR3. The rearrangement joins TRBV30 to TRBJ2-3, with D possibly matching TRBD1 (6 bases). This CDR3 is 14 amino acids long. From germline, CDR1 is GTSNPN and CDR2 SVGIG (reference sequence). With 1 base removed from V and 0 bases from J, the gap between germline ends came to 8 bases. In DNA, the CDR3 is TGTGCCTGGAGTGGGACAGTTAGCACAGATACGCAGTATTTT. Residues: CAWSGTVSTDTQYF.

This clone came up once. This rearrangement joins TRBV27 to TRBJ2-1; D is uncertain. Germline values: CDR1 MNHEY, CDR2 SMNVEV (reference sequence). CDR3 size: 17 residues. With 3 bases removed from V and 0 bases from J, the gap between germline ends came to 15 bases. CDR3 region: CASSFLYTVSSYNEQFF. CDR3 DNA sequence: TGTGCCAGCAGTTTCCTTTATACGGTCAGCTCCTACAATGAGCAGTTCTTC.

This rearrangement joins TRBV15 to TRBJ1-2; the D gene is possibly TRBD1 (5 bases). This CDR3 comprises 16 residues. V was shortened by 0 bases and J by 6 bases, with 17 bases between the two germline ends. From germline, CDR1 is LNHNV and CDR2 YYDKDF (reference sequence). DNA for the CDR3: TGTGCCACCAGCAGAGAATCGGGGGGGAGCTTGAATGGCTACACCTTC. It codes for CATSRESGGSLNGYTF. The variable domain in full, completed from reference TRBV15 and TRBJ1-2, reads DAMVIQNPRYQVTQFGKPVTLSCSQTLNHNVMYWYQQKSSQAPKLLFHYYDKDFNNEADTPDNFQSRRPNTSFCFLDIRSPGLGDTAMYLCATSRESGGSLNGYTFGSGTRLTVV.

The chain carries TRBV7-9 and TRBJ2-7; D gene unclear. The CDR3 spans 12 residues. In germline, CDR1 is SEHNR, CDR2 FQNEAQ (reference sequence). Trimming shortened V by 6 bases and J by 6 bases, and 12 bases separated the two germline ends. CDR3 bases: TGTGCCAGCAGTCTCCTCTTGAGCGAGCAGTACTTC. It is translated as CASSLLLSEQYF.

The chain uses TRBV27 and TRBJ1-2, with D possibly TRBD1 on 5 matching bases. Germline V gene lookup returns CDR1 MNHEY and CDR2 SMNVEV (reference sequence). Trimming left V 3 bases short and J 0 bases short, with 11 bases between. The CDR3 consists of 15 residues. This chain's CDR3 is CASSFFGASNYGYTF. In nucleotides, the CDR3 is TGTGCCAGCAGTTTCTTCGGGGCCTCTAACTATGGCTACACCTTC.

This sequence joins TRBV4-1 and TRBJ2-2, with D possibly matching TRBD1 (5 bases). CDR1 MGHRA and CDR2 YSYEKL come from the germline V gene. V lost 3 bases and J 6 bases, leaving 5 bases between the germline ends. The CDR3 sequence is 12 residues long. CDR3 residues: CASSQTAGELFF. CDR3 nucleotides: TGCGCCAGCAGCCAGACAGCCGGGGAGCTGTTTTTT.

The chain joins TRBV27 to TRBJ1-2; 7 nucleotides align to TRBD1. The CDR3 consists of 14 residues. Per germline, CDR1 MNHEY and CDR2 SMNVEV (reference sequence). V gave up 3 bases and J gave up 8 bases; unmatched junction bases: 9. Here the CDR3 DNA reads TGTGCCAGCAGTTTTGGACAGGCCCCCCGAGGCTACACCTTC. Its translation is CASSFGQAPRGYTF.

CDR3 in amino acids: CASSFASGQGEYNEQFF. The CDR3 DNA reads as TGTGCCAGCAGTTTTGCTTCAGGACAGGGAGAATACAATGAGCAGTTCTTC. The chain is built from TRBV28 and TRBJ2-1; 8 positions agree with TRBD1. The CDR3 is made up of 17 amino acids. V shed 3 bases, J shed 4 bases, and the junction held 11 bases outside the gene matches. Germline loops: CDR1 MDHEN, CDR2 SYDVKM.

The gene calls are TRBV6-1 and TRBJ1-5; D gene ambiguous. The CDR3 loop spans 14 amino acids. The germline CDR1 and CDR2 sequences are MNHNS and SASEGT. The V end was cut by 3 bases, the J end by 7 bases, with 13 bases between. In DNA, the CDR3 is TGTGCCAGCAGTGATCCCCGGCTGGACCAGCCCCAGCATTTT. It specifies CASSDPRLDQPQHF.

V and J are TRBV5-4 and TRBJ2-7; no reliable D call. The CDR3 is 13 amino acids. CDR1 is SGHNT, CDR2 YYREEE, per germline (reference sequence). V lost 0 bases to trimming and J lost 0 bases, with 4 bases between them. The CDR3 sequence is CASSLGSSYEQYF. The DNA of the CDR3 is TGTGCCAGCAGCTTGGGTAGCTCCTACGAGCAGTACTTC.

This clone turned up a few times. The rearrangement links TRBV6-1 to TRBJ2-7; D tentatively fits TRBD1 or TRBD2 (7 bases each). This CDR3 spans 17 amino acids. CDR1 MNHNS and CDR2 SASEGT come from the germline V gene. The ends were cut back, 3 bases at V and 2 bases at J, with 20 bases in the middle. For the CDR3, the DNA is TGTGCCAGCAGTGATCGGGGGGCCTCAACAGGGGCCTACGAGCAGTACTTC. Protein sequence: CASSDRGASTGAYEQYF.

Comment on this clone: One end of the junction fails to match germline, which may point to a read error. The chain links TRBV7-7 to TRBJ2-5; a possible D gene is TRBD2 (5 bases). CDR3 size: 14 residues. CDR1 and CDR2 (germline): SSHAT, FNYEAQ (reference sequence). CDR3 nucleotide sequence: TGTGCTAGCAGCTTAGCGTTGGGTGGGGAGACCCAGTACTTC. The encoded protein is CASSLALGGETQYF.

This chain joins TRBV5-1 and TRBJ1-6; a possible D gene is TRBD1 (6 bases). The V gene lost 2 bases and the J gene lost 5 bases, with 11 bases spanning the gap. In germline, CDR1 is SGHRS, CDR2 YFSETQ. CDR3 length equals 15 residues. The CDR3 protein is CASSLGQSDNSPLHF. The CDR3 DNA reads TGCGCCAGCAGCTTAGGACAGAGTGATAATTCACCCCTCCACTTT.

The rearrangement joins TRBV21-1 to TRBJ2-7; no check of the table's D call, TRBD2, against the DNA was made. TRBV21-1 is listed as a pseudogene. The CDR3 has 13 residues. The CDR3 protein is CASSALYGYEQYF. The CDR3 DNA follows: TGTGCCAGCAGCGCTTTGTACGGCTACGAGCAGTACTTC.

The chain carries TRBV14 and TRBJ1-1; D unclear. The germline CDR1 and CDR2 sequences are SGHDN and FVKESK. The CDR3 spans 14 residues. V dropped 5 bases and J dropped 2 bases, with 12 bases sitting between them. The CDR3 is CASSGRVVNTEAFF. CDR3 in DNA: TGTGCCAGCAGCGGCCGGGTCGTAAACACTGAAGCTTTCTTT.

The chain has TRBV5-6 and TRBJ2-5; TRBD1 matches 7 bases. This CDR3 is 14 amino acids long. The V gene end was trimmed by 4 bases and the J gene end by 2 bases; junction bases not matched to a gene: 5. The germline V gene has CDR1 SGHDT and CDR2 YYEEEE. In DNA, the CDR3 is TGTGCCAGCAGCCCCAGGGGGTTGCAAGAGACCCAGTACTTC. It is translated as CASSPRGLQETQYF.

V and J are TRBV7-8 and TRBJ1-2; unclear D gene. CDR3 length equals 15 residues. Germline values: CDR1 SGHVS, CDR2 FQNEAQ. V lost 2 bases, J lost 0 bases, and 10 bases lay in between. The CDR3 spells CASSLRADTNYGYTF. In nucleotides, the CDR3 is TGTGCCAGCAGCTTACGAGCAGATACTAACTATGGCTACACCTTC.

This rearrangement joins TRBV4-3 to TRBJ1-1, with 7 bases that match TRBD1. The germline CDR1 and CDR2 sequences are LGHNA and YSLEER. CDR3 size: 13 residues. With V trimmed by 4 bases and J by 6 bases, 5 bases remained unmatched. This CDR3 is CASSLGTVAEAFF. Here the CDR3 DNA reads TGCGCCAGCAGCCTCGGGACAGTCGCTGAAGCTTTCTTT.